Shown below are 15 T cell receptor beta chains from a single sample sequenced in a study of OX40 agonist ivuxolimab in advanced cancers. Receptor libraries were prepared by the immunoSEQ multiplex PCR assay. TCRdb limited this immuneACCESS table to in-frame rearrangements with V and J called. A share of clones is missing; checked studies link under half to unresolved V genes, and the rest is unexplained. The sample table holds under 50,000 clones, of which approximately 83% were seen once. About 15% of the sample is in the top ten clones. Sequences were derived from CD4+ or CD8+ T cells sorted from blood, sampled in a trial of the OX40 agonist ivuxolimab. The receptors stem from an adult with an advanced solid tumor such as melanoma, head and neck, liver or kidney cancer.

This chain joins TRBV7-3 and TRBJ2-2; no clear D. The germline V gene has CDR1 SGHTA and CDR2 FQGTGA. This CDR3 region has 11 residues. V lost 5 bases to trimming and J lost 5 bases, with 3 bases between them. CDR3 sequence: CASSITGELFF. Here the CDR3 DNA reads TGTGCCAGCAGCATTACCGGGGAGCTGTTTTTT.

The chain employs TRBV11-2 and TRBJ2-1; 11 nucleotides line up with TRBD2. Trimming removed 1 base from V and 7 bases from J; junction bases left unmatched: 6. The germline CDR1 and CDR2 sequences are SGHAT and FQNNGV. This CDR3 is 16 amino acids long. CDR3 bases: TGTGCCAGCAGCTTAGTCGCTAGCGGGGGGAGGAATGAGCAGTTCTTC. It yields the protein CASSLVASGGRNEQFF. Full variable domain (outside the CDR3, taken from reference TRBV11-2 and TRBJ2-1): EAGVAQSPRYKIIEKRQSVAFWCNPISGHATLYWYQQILGQGPKLLIQFQNNGVVDDSQLPKDRFSAERLKGVDSTLKIQPAKLEDSAVYLCASSLVASGGRNEQFFGPGTRLTVL.

The gene calls are TRBV19 and TRBJ1-1; the D is unclear. Germline loops: CDR1 LNHDA, CDR2 SQIVND (reference sequence). The CDR3 is 12 residues long. Trimming removed 5 bases at V and 8 bases at J, with 12 bases between. CDR3 in amino acids: CASSGDLNEAFF. The CDR3 DNA sequence: TGTGCCAGTAGTGGAGACCTCAACGAAGCTTTCTTT.

The chain carries TRBV5-6 and TRBJ2-7, with TRBD1 matching 8 bases. The CDR3 covers 15 residues. V gave up 4 bases and J gave up 2 bases; unmatched junction bases: 8. Germline V gene sequence: CDR1 SGHDT, CDR2 YYEEEE. In DNA, the CDR3 is TGTGCCAGCAGCATTAGACAGGGGATGGCCTACGAGCAGTACGTC. Its translation: CASSIRQGMAYEQYV.

This chain connects TRBV5-6 to TRBJ1-1; a possible D gene is TRBD1 (5 bases). Germline CDR1 reads SGHDT; CDR2 reads YYEEEE. The CDR3 is 17 amino acids. Between the trimmed V and J ends, which lost 3 bases and 2 bases, there was a span of 20 bases. CDR3 sequence: CASSWKGGHGGNTEAFF. CDR3 coding DNA: TGTGCCAGCAGCTGGAAAGGAGGCCATGGGGGAAACACTGAAGCTTTCTTT.

This chain joins TRBV7-9 and TRBJ1-6, with a weak D call TRBD1 (5 bases). Germline-derived CDR1 and CDR2 are SEHNR and FQNEAQ (reference sequence). CDR3 size: 17 residues. V dropped 1 base and J dropped 3 bases, with 13 bases sitting between them. CDR3 amino acids: CASSLDGRGNYNSPLHF. The DNA for the CDR3 is TGTGCCAGCAGCTTAGATGGGCGGGGGAACTATAATTCACCCCTCCACTTT.

With respect to this clone: One junction end does not reproduce the germline sequence, and a read error may be involved. The chain is built from TRBV5-1 and TRBJ2-1; 11 bases fit TRBD2. CDR3 length: 17 amino acids. The V gene's germline CDR1 is SGHRS and CDR2 YFSETQ. The CDR3 here is CASSLGPGLAVYNEQFF. Here the CDR3 DNA reads TGCGCCAGCAGTTTGGGACCGGGACTAGCGGTTTACAATGAGCAGTTCTTC.

The chain is built from TRBV7-2 and TRBJ2-5; 11 bases align to TRBD2. Germline-derived CDR1 and CDR2 are SGHTA and FQGNSA. V was clipped by 6 bases and J by 0 bases; unmatched bases: 6. The CDR3 sequence is 16 residues long. CDR3: CASSPPSGRYQETQYF. CDR3 nucleotide sequence: TGTGCCAGCAGTCCCCCTAGCGGGAGGTACCAAGAGACCCAGTACTTC.

The V and J genes are TRBV5-6 and TRBJ1-1, with 7 nucleotides matching TRBD1. The V gene's germline CDR1 is SGHDT and CDR2 YYEEEE. The CDR3 spans 16 residues. Unmatched junction bases numbered 9, after V lost 4 bases and J lost 0 bases. The CDR3 here is CASSRGTVIMNTEAFF. The CDR3 DNA reads as TGTGCCAGCAGCAGGGGGACAGTCATCATGAACACTGAAGCTTTCTTT.

The count of this clone is one. This chain joins TRBV4-3 and TRBJ1-5; 8 nucleotides line up with TRBD1. The junction had 8 bases not matched to a gene; V was cut back by 0 bases and J by 1 base. CDR3 length: 18 residues. CDR1 is LGHNA, CDR2 YSLEER, per germline. CDR3 amino acids: CASSQELGQGGSNQPQHF. The CDR3, as DNA: TGCGCCAGCAGCCAAGAACTTGGACAGGGTGGGAGCAATCAGCCCCAGCATTTT.

The chain uses TRBV11-1 and TRBJ2-3; D not resolved. CDR3 length: 13 amino acids. Germline lookup yields CDR1 SGHAT and CDR2 FQDESV (reference sequence). Trimming removed 6 bases at V and 0 bases at J, with 7 bases between. CDR3: CASRTGSTDTQYF. CDR3 bases: TGTGCCAGCAGGACCGGGAGCACAGATACGCAGTATTTT.

The rearrangement uses TRBV13 and TRBJ1-2; D is uncertain. The CDR3 loop spans 13 amino acids. V lost 5 bases and J 3 bases, leaving 10 bases between the germline ends. CDR1 is PRHDT, CDR2 FYEKMQ, per germline (reference sequence). CDR3 amino acids: CASSQGEDYGYTF. CDR3 sequence (DNA): TGTGCCAGCAGCCAAGGTGAAGACTATGGCTACACCTTC.

The rearrangement uses TRBV19 and TRBJ2-1; D remains unclear. CDR3 length: 12 amino acids. Trimming pared 2 bases from V and 6 bases from J, leaving 5 bases between. Germline V CDR1 and CDR2: LNHDA, SQIVND (reference sequence). CDR3 amino acids: CASSISSNEQFF. CDR3 nucleotides: TGTGCCAGTAGTATATCTAGCAATGAGCAGTTCTTC.

The chain has TRBV27 and TRBJ1-5, with D possibly matching TRBD1 (6 bases). CDR1 and CDR2 from the germline V gene are MNHEY and SMNVEV (reference sequence). The CDR3 extends over 15 amino acids. V gave up 3 bases and J gave up 3 bases, with 12 bases separating them. CDR3 protein: CASSFLGQINQPQHF. CDR3 bases: TGTGCCAGCAGTTTTCTTGGACAGATCAATCAGCCCCAGCATTTT.

For this clone: The junction and the germline gene differ at one end; a read error may be behind it. The chain links TRBV5-3 to TRBJ1-2; 7 bases agree with TRBD1. TRBV5-3 counts as an open reading frame of uncertain function. The CDR3 runs 14 residues. CDR3 sequence: CASSYGTDNYGYTF. In nucleotides, the CDR3 is TGTGCCAGCAGCTATGGGACAGACAACTATGGCTACACCTTC.